This T cell receptor beta chain comes out of a study of Ad26.COV2.S vaccination and SARS-CoV-2 variants. The wider study: This donor came from the COV1001 trial of Ad26.COV2.S. Whole-study results and caveats: TCR breadth and depth analyses may have underestimated total T cell responses.

Using immunoSEQ multiplex PCR, the repertoire was profiled, and TCRdb retains in-frame clones only, with some absent. The sample records approximately 400,000 clones, approximately 81% being singletons. The V and J ends lost 5 bases and 0 bases respectively, with 17 bases between them. The CDR3 has 17 amino acids. Per germline, CDR1 MNHNY and CDR2 SVGAGI (reference sequence). In the case of this clone: Its antigen is currently unknown.

The treatment was: over 15 received Ad26.COV2.S at low or high dose, single or two shots; a few received placebo; per-sample allocation not given. On day 63 after the first injection, vaccine and placebo recipients gave samples. Vaccination employed an Ad26 vector expressing the Wuhan-strain SARS-CoV-2 spike. The specimen comprised peripheral blood, sampled in a trial of Ad26.COV2.S vaccine versus placebo. This receptor was taken from a person between 18 and 65 years old who received the Ad26.COV2.S COVID-19 vaccine or a placebo. The chain uses TRBV6-6 and TRBJ1-3; the D is unclear. The CDR3 region has the DNA TGTGCCAGCAGTCGAGGTGGTCCTACAAGCTCTGGAAACACCATATATTTT. Translation gives CASSRGGPTSSGNTIYF.